A selection of T cell receptor beta chains follows, all from one sample in a study of cytomegalovirus exposure and HLA in healthy donors. Profiled with immunoSEQ multiplex PCR; TCRdb holds only in-frame clones, not every one. The sample consists of some 130,000 clones, more than 75% of them appearing once. Material: PBMCs. These receptor sequences come from a male donor in good health and CMV-seronegative. Both conserved end residues are part of each CDR3. A D gene is named only where the DNA matches it firmly. Only some rows state a clone size, as once, few, many or a class for expanded clones.

.,TRBV7-9,TRBD1,TRBJ2-2,TGTGCCAGCAGCTCAACAGGGGCCGGGGAGCTGTTTTTT,CASSSTGAGELFF
.,TRBV4-2,.,TRBJ2-7,TGTGCCAGCAGCCAAGCCGAGGAGCAGTACTTC,CASSQAEEQYF
.,TRBV5-6,.,TRBJ2-1,TGTGCCAGCATTAGCTACAATGAGCAGTTCTTC,CASISYNEQFF
.,TRBV18,TRBD1,TRBJ1-4,TGTGCCAGCTCGCTTGACAGGGTTGACGAAAAACTGTTTTTT,CASSLDRVDEKLFF
.,TRBV14,.,TRBJ2-7,TGTGCCAGCAGCCAAGATCCGGAGAGCTCCTACGAGCAGTACTTC,CASSQDPESSYEQYF
few,TRBV6-1,.,TRBJ1-5,TGTGCCAGCAGTGACGGTTATAGCAATCAGCCCCAGCATTTT,CASSDGYSNQPQHF
.,TRBV7-2,.,TRBJ2-3,TGTGCCAGCAGCTCAAAGTTCGGGGGCACAGATACGCAGTATTTT,CASSSKFGGTDTQYF
.,TRBV19,TRBD1,TRBJ1-5,TGTGCCAGTTGGACAGGCAGCCTGAATCAGCCCCAGCATTTT,CASWTGSLNQPQHF
.,TRBV20-1,.,TRBJ2-3,TGCAGTGCCCTAATCGCAGATACGCAGTATTTT,CSALIADTQYF
.,TRBV5-1,.,TRBJ2-2,TGCGCCAGCAGCTTGGAAAGAGACACCGGGGAGCTGTTTTTT,CASSLERDTGELFF
.,TRBV4-1,.,TRBJ1-2,TGCGCCAGCAGCCAGCCCCACGGGGTTACTGATGGCTACACCTTC,CASSQPHGVTDGYTF
.,TRBV6-5,.,TRBJ1-3,TGTGCCAGCGGGACTGATGGAAACACCATATATTTT,CASGTDGNTIYF
.,TRBV4-3,TRBD1,TRBJ1-5,TGCGCCAGCAGCCAAGATAGAAGGGGGCTACAGCCCCAGCATTTT,CASSQDRRGLQPQHF
.,TRBV11-1,.,TRBJ2-5,TGTGCCAGCAGCTTAGCGTTAGCGAGCCACCAGTACTTC,CASSLALASHQYF
.,TRBV21-1,.,TRBJ1-6,TGTGCCAGCAGCAAAGAATCTATCCCCTTCCATAATTCACCCCTCCACTTT,CASSKESIPFHNSPLHF
.,TRBV5-1,TRBD1,TRBJ2-7,TGCGCCAGCAGCTCTGGCGACAGGGCGTATTCCTACGAGCAGTACTTC,CASSSGDRAYSYEQYF
.,TRBV4-2,.,TRBJ2-7,TGTGCCAGCAGCCAAGAAGCGACTAGTTCGTACGAGCAGTACTTC,CASSQEATSSYEQYF
.,TRBV6-1,.,TRBJ1-2,TGTGCCAGCAGTGGGACATCCGTTAACTATGGCTACACCTTC,CASSGTSVNYGYTF
.,TRBV27,.,TRBJ1-1,TGTGCCAGCAGTTACCGAGGAGACGCTGAAGCTTTCTTT,CASSYRGDAEAFF
.,TRBV29-1,.,TRBJ2-5,TGCAGCGTTGAAGCGGGGGGCAGATGGGAGACCCAGTACTTC,CSVEAGGRWETQYF
.,TRBV6-1,TRBD1,TRBJ1-2,TGTGCCAGCATTCTGGACAGGGGTAAGGATGGCTACACCTTC,CASILDRGKDGYTF
.,TRBV7-2,TRBD2,TRBJ2-5,TGTGCCAGCAGACCCCTAGCGGGGGGGCCCGGTGAGACCCAGTACTTC,CASRPLAGGPGETQYF
.,TRBV6-5,TRBD2,TRBJ2-1,TGTGCCAGCAGTTACGAGCGGGGGGGCTTTGAGCAGTTCTTC,CASSYERGGFEQFF
.,TRBV6-6,.,TRBJ1-3,TGTGCCAGCAGTTACTCAACAGCTGGAAACACCATATATTTT,CASSYSTAGNTIYF
.,TRBV5-1,TRBD2,TRBJ2-7,TGCGCCAGCAGCTTGAGTCTAGCGGGTGGCTACGAGCAGTACTTC,CASSLSLAGGYEQYF
.,TRBV5-4,.,TRBJ2-1,TGTGCCAGCAGCCAACCTGGGGCTGAGCAGTTCTTC,CASSQPGAEQFF
.,TRBV5-1,.,TRBJ1-2,TGCGCCAGTGCGGCGGGGGGTAACTATGGCTACACCTTC,CASAAGGNYGYTF
.,TRBV6-1,.,TRBJ2-5,TGTGCCAGCAGTGACGACTTAGAGGAGACCCAGTACTTC,CASSDDLEETQYF
.,TRBV7-2,TRBD1,TRBJ2-6,TGTGCCAGCAGCTTACCGGGACAGGGAAGCTCTGGGGCCAACGTCCTGACTTTC,CASSLPGQGSSGANVLTF
.,TRBV5-1,.,TRBJ1-5,TGCGCCAGCAGCTGGGGTTCGGGGGATCAGCCCCAGCATTTT,CASSWGSGDQPQHF
few,TRBV19,.,TRBJ2-6,TGTGCCAGTAGTATCGACGGGAGAAGGGTCTCTGGGGCCAACGTCCTGACTTTC,CASSIDGRRVSGANVLTF
few,TRBV7-3,TRBD1,TRBJ1-1,TGTGCCAGCAGCTCACGCCCGGGACAGGTCACTGAAGCTTTCTTT,CASSSRPGQVTEAFF
.,TRBV5-4,TRBD1,TRBJ2-1,TGTGCCAGCAGCCAAAAGGACAGGGGTCTTTTTAATGAGCAGTTCTTC,CASSQKDRGLFNEQFF
.,TRBV27,.,TRBJ2-3,TGTGCCAGCAGTTTATCTGCGCCAGATACGCAGTATTTT,CASSLSAPDTQYF
.,TRBV19,TRBD1,TRBJ1-4,TGTGCCAGTAGTAAGACAGGGAGTAATGAAAAACTGTTTTTT,CASSKTGSNEKLFF
.,TRBV11-2,TRBD1,TRBJ2-2,TGTGCCAGCGGACAGGGGGAGGACGGGGAGCTGTTTTTT,CASGQGEDGELFF
.,TRBV12-5,.,TRBJ1-2,TGTGCTAGTGGTTTGGAGGCGACTTTTAACTATGGCTACACCTTC,CASGLEATFNYGYTF
once,TRBV21-1,.,TRBJ2-1,TGTGCCAGCAGCAAAAATGTGATCGGACAGGGGAACTATGAGCAGTTCTTC,CASSKNVIGQGNYEQFF
.,TRBV4-1,TRBD1,TRBJ2-1,TGCGCCAGCAGCCAGGGGACAGGGGTCAATGAGCAGTTCTTC,CASSQGTGVNEQFF
.,TRBV18,TRBD1,TRBJ1-1,TGTGCCAGCTCACCAGACAGGGGGCAACGGACTGAAGCTTTCTTT,CASSPDRGQRTEAFF
.,TRBV5-1,TRBD2,TRBJ2-7,TGCGCCAGCAGAGGGGGTAGCGGGGCCATGAGCTCCTACGAGCAGTACTTC,CASRGGSGAMSSYEQYF
.,TRBV7-2,TRBD2,TRBJ2-5,TGTGCCAGCAGCCCGTATCAAGCGGGGGCCGGGGAGACCCAGTACTTC,CASSPYQAGAGETQYF
.,TRBV7-2,.,TRBJ1-5,TGTGCCAGCAGCTTTAGACAGGATCAGCCCCAGCATTTT,CASSFRQDQPQHF
.,TRBV7-2,.,TRBJ1-1,TGTGCCAGCAGCTTAGCGCTGTCAGCTGAAGCTTTCTTT,CASSLALSAEAFF
few,TRBV9,TRBD1,TRBJ1-4,TGTGCCAGCAGCGCGACAGGGACAACTAATGAAAAACTGTTTTTT,CASSATGTTNEKLFF
.,TRBV7-2,.,TRBJ1-3,TGTGCCAGCAGCTTCCTGCAGGGGAGAAACACCATATATTTT,CASSFLQGRNTIYF
.,TRBV5-1,TRBD1,TRBJ2-5,TGCGCCAGCAGCTTGGGTACAGGGGATAGAGGAGAGACCCAGTACTTC,CASSLGTGDRGETQYF
.,TRBV7-2,.,TRBJ2-6,TGTGCCAGCAGGTCCCCCCTGGGGCCTCTTCCTTCTGGGGCCAACGTCCTGACTTTC,CASRSPLGPLPSGANVLTF
.,TRBV12-5,.,TRBJ2-7,TGTGCTAGTGGTTTGTCCCTTTCCGAGCAGTACTTC,CASGLSLSEQYF
.,TRBV18,.,TRBJ1-6,TGTGCCAGCTCACTCCAGGGTCCGAGCTCCTATAATTCACCCCTCCACTTT,CASSLQGPSSYNSPLHF
.,TRBV9,.,TRBJ2-1,TGTGCCAGCAGCGTAGGTGGGGGGTCCTACAATGAGCAGTTCTTC,CASSVGGGSYNEQFF
.,TRBV5-1,.,TRBJ1-4,TGCGCCAGCAGCCAGGACAGTGCAGATGAAAAACTGTTTTTT,CASSQDSADEKLFF
.,TRBV6-6,TRBD1,TRBJ1-5,TGTGCCAGCAGTTTGGGGACAGGGGATCAGCCCCAGCATTTT,CASSLGTGDQPQHF
few,TRBV4-3,TRBD2,TRBJ2-1,TGCGCCAGCAGCCAACAGGGACTATACAATGAGCAGTTCTTC,CASSQQGLYNEQFF